Listed below are T cell receptor beta chains from one sample, sequenced in a study of CD8+ T cells in alopecia areata. Generated by immunoSEQ multiplex PCR, the TCRdb table keeps only in-frame clones and is missing some. The sample shows fewer than 250,000 clones, roughly two fifths of them seen only once. The sequencing here drew on CD4+ T cells sorted from blood, taken at approximately week 30, from a patient treated with tofacitinib. The receptors originated from a human donor with alopecia areata. Both conserved end residues are part of each CDR3. Fields, in order: J gene, V gene, clone size, D gene, CDR3 DNA, CDR3 protein. The D gene is left open where the match is weak. The size entry is marked missing in some rows and otherwise reads once, few, many or a size class.

>TRBJ2-1|TRBV27|NA|NA
TGTGCCAGCAGGTCCCTAGTGGGTGGGGACAATGAGCAGTTCTTC
CASRSLVGGDNEQFF
>TRBJ1-5|TRBV15|NA|NA
TGTGCCACCAGCAGATACCCCCTCGCACAGGCGGCGAGGTATAGCAATCAGCCCCAGCATTTT
CATSRYPLAQAARYSNQPQHF
>TRBJ2-1|TRBV10-3|NA|NA
TGTGCCATCAGTCCGGGAGTAACCAATGAGCAGTTCTTC
CAISPGVTNEQFF
>TRBJ1-1|TRBV29-1|NA|NA
TGCAGCGTTGAAAACCCGAACAGCAACACTGAAGCTTTCTTT
CSVENPNSNTEAFF
>TRBJ2-1|TRBV7-9|few|NA
TGTGCCAGCAGTCCCGGGACCCCCATCCAGTTCTTC
CASSPGTPIQFF
>TRBJ1-1|TRBV27|NA|NA
TGTGCCAGCAGTTTCCTGGGGCCGAACACTGAAGCTTTCTTT
CASSFLGPNTEAFF
>TRBJ1-2|TRBV19|few|NA
TGTGCCAGTAGTATTGCGCTCGCGGCCTCTCGGGCAAGCTATGGCTACACCTTC
CASSIALAASRASYGYTF
>TRBJ1-1|TRBV4-2|few|NA
TGTGCCAGCAGCCAAGAGGCGGAGCAGGGCTGGGTCACTGAAGCTTTCTTT
CASSQEAEQGWVTEAFF
>TRBJ2-3|TRBV7-3|NA|NA
TGTGCCAGCAGCTTATTGGACGGGAACACAGATACGCAGTATTTT
CASSLLDGNTDTQYF
>TRBJ2-7|TRBV27|NA|NA
TGTGCCAGCGGAACAGGGTTCGGCGAGCAGTACTTC
CASGTGFGEQYF
>TRBJ1-5|TRBV30|NA|NA
TGTGCCTGGAGTGAAACCCTCGGGAATCAGCCCCAGCATTTT
CAWSETLGNQPQHF
>TRBJ2-1|TRBV5-1|many|TRBD1
TGCGCCAGCAGCTCGGGGACAGGGCGACATGAGCAGTTCTTC
CASSSGTGRHEQFF
>TRBJ2-1|TRBV4-1|NA|TRBD2
TGCGCCAGCAGCCAAGCAAGACTAGCGGGAGGCCTAAGCTCCTACAATGAGCAGTTCTTC
CASSQARLAGGLSSYNEQFF
>TRBJ1-2|TRBV4-1|NA|NA
TGCGCCAGCAGCCAAGACCAGGGATATGGCTACACCTTC
CASSQDQGYGYTF
>TRBJ1-1|TRBV6-6|NA|TRBD1
TGTGCCAGCACCTTCCCCGACAGGGGGGACACTGAAGCTTTCTTT
CASTFPDRGDTEAFF
>TRBJ2-5|TRBV5-6|NA|NA
TGTGCCAGCAGCCCCTGGGCCGAGACCCAGTACTTC
CASSPWAETQYF
>TRBJ1-6|TRBV19|NA|NA
TGTGCCAGTAGTATTATAGGGAACTATAATTCACCCCTCCACTTT
CASSIIGNYNSPLHF
>TRBJ2-5|TRBV5-1|NA|NA
TGCGCCAGCAGCCGTGGGGGAGAAGAGACCCAGTACTTC
CASSRGGEETQYF
>TRBJ1-2|TRBV2|once|NA
TGTGCCAGCATACGGCAGGGCTATGGCTACACCTTC
CASIRQGYGYTF
>TRBJ2-1|TRBV5-1|few|TRBD1
TGCGCCAGCAGCCCCGACAGGGATGAGCAGTTCTTC
CASSPDRDEQFF
>TRBJ1-2|TRBV2|NA|TRBD1
TGTGCCACCAACCGACCACCTCGGGCAGGGGGAATCTATGGCTACACCTTC
CATNRPPRAGGIYGYTF
>TRBJ2-2|TRBV10-2|few|NA
TGCGCCAGCAGTCCGGAGGCGAACACCGGGGAGCTGTTTTTT
CASSPEANTGELFF
>TRBJ1-4|TRBV5-1|NA|TRBD1
TGCGCCAGCAGGGAGACAGGGGCCGAAAAACTGTTTTTT
CASRETGAEKLFF
>TRBJ2-4|TRBV27|NA|TRBD1
TGTGCCAGCAGTTTATTAGGGGGCGCAGGATACATTCAGTACTTC
CASSLLGGAGYIQYF
>TRBJ1-2|TRBV4-1|NA|NA
TGCGCCAGCAGCCTTCAGGGAGGGCCAACTGGCTACACCTTC
CASSLQGGPTGYTF
>TRBJ2-1|TRBV6-5|once|NA
TGTGCCAGCAGTTACTCAAACCGCAATGAGCAGTTCTTC
CASSYSNRNEQFF
>TRBJ1-1|TRBV14|few|NA
TGTGCCAGCAGTCCCTTCATTACGAACACTGAAGCTTTCTTT
CASSPFITNTEAFF
>TRBJ1-1|TRBV30|NA|NA
TGTGCCTGGAGTCCGGAGGTGGCGAACACTGAAGCTTTCTTT
CAWSPEVANTEAFF
>TRBJ1-4|TRBV30|few|TRBD1
TGTGCCTGGTCAGGACAGGGAAGTCATGAAAAACTGTTTTTT
CAWSGQGSHEKLFF
>TRBJ2-3|TRBV5-1|NA|NA
TGCGCCAGCAGAGTGCCTACAGCAGGGTCCACAGATACGCAGTATTTT
CASRVPTAGSTDTQYF
>TRBJ2-3|TRBV7-9|few|NA
TGTGCCAGCAGCTCGACTGTTGCAGATACGCAGTATTTT
CASSSTVADTQYF
>TRBJ1-5|TRBV19|once|NA
TGTGCCAGTAGTTCCCCCGGATCAAATCAGCCCCAGCATTTT
CASSSPGSNQPQHF
>TRBJ2-1|TRBV6-1|few|TRBD1
TGTGCCAGCAGTGAAGAGGGACAGGGCTACAATGAGCAGTTCTTC
CASSEEGQGYNEQFF
>TRBJ2-7|TRBV5-1|NA|TRBD1
TGCGCCAGCAGCTTCGACGACAGGGGCCGAAGGAACGAGCAGTACTTC
CASSFDDRGRRNEQYF
>TRBJ2-4|TRBV2|few|NA
TGTGCCAGCATTATGGGGGAATTTAACATTCAGTACTTC
CASIMGEFNIQYF
>TRBJ2-5|TRBV30|NA|NA
TGTGCCTGGCGATGGGATGGGACAATACAAGAGACCCAGTACTTC
CAWRWDGTIQETQYF
>TRBJ2-1|TRBV29-1|few|TRBD1
TGCAGCGTTGAACCCGACAGGGGCGTTATGGGCAATGAGCAGTTCTTC
CSVEPDRGVMGNEQFF